The entry below describes one T cell receptor beta chain. The antigen is undetermined. This sample is drawn from a study of T cell repertoires in cytomegalovirus infection. About the research overall: As its CMV epitopes, the study selected recently identified HLA-C-restricted and well-studied HLA-B-restricted targets. It was the public TCR beta signatures that indicated both CMV infection and matching HLA type.

Each CDR3 protein is one row after TCRdb ran MiXCR on the reads. The sample consists of about 920,000 distinct CDR3 sequences, about a third of them appearing once. Study-level results: Within the response measured ex vivo, HLA-C-restricted CMV-specific TCR beta clonotypes were dominant. Frequencies of public TCR beta families were cumulated, and this identified carriers of CMV plus the relevant HLA.

V shed 5 bases, J shed 0 bases, and the junction held 4 bases outside the gene matches. The CDR3 has 14 amino acids. Germline V gene lookup returns CDR1 SGHRS and CDR2 YFSETQ. The rearrangement links TRBV5-1 to TRBJ1-1, with 7 bases that match TRBD1. Here the sequenced sample was cultured CD8+ T cells from PBMCs, taken from culture after CMV antigen stimulation. This receptor was obtained from a human donor in good health (CMV status not recorded). Some clones in this sample may be carry-over from other donors' samples. The CDR3 here is CASRSDRVNTEAFF. CDR3 nucleotide sequence: TGCGCCAGCAGGAGCGACAGGGTGAACACTGAAGCTTTCTTT.